This TCR beta chain was sequenced during a study of blood T cell repertoires in COVID-19. Study as a whole: The origin of the acute and convalescent COVID-19 samples was the United States, Italy and Spain.

V lost 3 bases and J 5 bases, leaving 11 bases between the germline ends. This CDR3 spans 14 amino acids. The germline V gene encodes CDR1 KGHSH and CDR2 LQKENI. As processed by the authors: The assay estimated nucleated cells by amplifying reference gene primers. The method was immunoSEQ multiplex PCR; TCRdb's version includes in-frame clones alone and lacks a portion of them. D and trimming come from the DNA, and the V and J calls and clone size come from that table. The profile shows 230,000 or so clones, roughly 89% of them singletons. Sequenced sample: peripheral blood. This sequence joins TRBV18 and TRBJ2-1; D is uncertain. The receptor was derived from a woman in her 40s who had recovered from COVID-19. CDR3 protein: CASSPARLNNEQFF. CDR3 bases: TGTGCCAGCTCACCGGCGAGACTTAACAATGAGCAGTTCTTC.